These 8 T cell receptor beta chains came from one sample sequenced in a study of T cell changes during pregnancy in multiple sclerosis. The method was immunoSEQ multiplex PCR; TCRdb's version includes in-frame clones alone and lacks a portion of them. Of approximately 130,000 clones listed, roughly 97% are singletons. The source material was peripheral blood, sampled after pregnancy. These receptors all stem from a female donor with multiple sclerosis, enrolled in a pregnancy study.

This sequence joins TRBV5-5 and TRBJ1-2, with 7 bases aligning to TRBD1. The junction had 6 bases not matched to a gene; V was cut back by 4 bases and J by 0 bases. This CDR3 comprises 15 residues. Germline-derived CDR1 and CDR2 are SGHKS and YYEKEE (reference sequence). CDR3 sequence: CASSATTGANYGYTF. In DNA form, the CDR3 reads TGTGCCAGCAGCGCCACCACAGGGGCTAACTATGGCTACACCTTC.

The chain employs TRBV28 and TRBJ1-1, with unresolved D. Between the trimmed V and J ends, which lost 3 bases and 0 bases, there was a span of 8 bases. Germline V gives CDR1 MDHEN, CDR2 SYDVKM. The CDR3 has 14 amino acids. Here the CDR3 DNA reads TGTGCCAGCAGTTTGTCTGTTATGAACACTGAAGCTTTCTTT. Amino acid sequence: CASSLSVMNTEAFF.

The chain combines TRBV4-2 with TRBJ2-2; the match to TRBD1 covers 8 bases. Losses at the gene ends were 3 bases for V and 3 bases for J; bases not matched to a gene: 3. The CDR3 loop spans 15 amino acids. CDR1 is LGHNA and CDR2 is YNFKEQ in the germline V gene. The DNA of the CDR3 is TGTGCCAGCAGCCAGGTGGACAGGGACACCGGGGAGCTGTTTTTT. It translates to CASSQVDRDTGELFF.

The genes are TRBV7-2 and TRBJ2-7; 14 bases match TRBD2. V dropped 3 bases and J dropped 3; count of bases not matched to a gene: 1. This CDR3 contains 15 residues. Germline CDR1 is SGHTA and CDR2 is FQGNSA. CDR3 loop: CASSLGTSGSYEQYF. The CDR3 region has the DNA TGTGCCAGCAGCTTGGGGACTAGCGGGAGCTACGAGCAGTACTTC.

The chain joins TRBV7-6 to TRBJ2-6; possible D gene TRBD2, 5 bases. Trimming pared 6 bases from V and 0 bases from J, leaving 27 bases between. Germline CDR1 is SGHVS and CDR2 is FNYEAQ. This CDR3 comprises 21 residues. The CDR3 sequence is CASSLNFGSGRIFSGANVLTF. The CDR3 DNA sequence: TGTGCCAGCAGTCTTAACTTCGGGTCGGGGAGAATCTTCTCTGGGGCCAACGTCCTGACTTTC.

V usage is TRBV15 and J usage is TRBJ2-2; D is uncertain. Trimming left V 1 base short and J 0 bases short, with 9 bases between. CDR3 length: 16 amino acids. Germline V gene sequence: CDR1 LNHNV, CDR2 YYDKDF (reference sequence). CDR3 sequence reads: CATSRGAPSNTGELFF. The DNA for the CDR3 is TGTGCCACCAGCAGAGGGGCTCCTTCGAACACCGGGGAGCTGTTTTTT.

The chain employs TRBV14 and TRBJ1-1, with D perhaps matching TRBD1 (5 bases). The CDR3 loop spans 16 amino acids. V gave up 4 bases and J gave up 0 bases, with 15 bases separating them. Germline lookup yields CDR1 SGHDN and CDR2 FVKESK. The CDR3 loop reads CASSRRRGRVNTEAFF. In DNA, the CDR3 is TGTGCCAGCAGCCGGAGGCGGGGACGGGTGAACACTGAAGCTTTCTTT.

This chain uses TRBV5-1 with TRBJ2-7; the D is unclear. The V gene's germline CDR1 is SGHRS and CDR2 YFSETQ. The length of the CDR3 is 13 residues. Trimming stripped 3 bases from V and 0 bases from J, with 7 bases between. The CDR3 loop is CASSSGLSYEQYF. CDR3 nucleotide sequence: TGCGCCAGCAGCTCAGGCCTCTCCTACGAGCAGTACTTC.